A selection of T cell receptor beta chains follows, all from one sample in a study of blood T cells in healthy people across ages. A single record per CDR3 protein comes from TCRdb applying MiXCR to the 5' RACE reads. The table records around 800,000 distinct CDR3 sequences, 55% to 65% of them present only once. Material for sequencing was blood. The origin of the receptors is a man aged 25 to 45 in good health. CDR3s include the opening cysteine and the closing phenylalanine or tryptophan. D genes are given only for firm matches. For some rows the clone size is stated as once, few or many, or as a class when expanded; others skip it.

d_call: TRBD1
j_call: TRBJ2-5
clone_size: .
v_call: TRBV4-1
cdr3_nt: TGCGCCAGCAGCCAACGTAGGGACAGACAAGGAGAGACCCAGTACTTC
cdr3_aa: CASSQRRDRQGETQYF

d_call: TRBD1
j_call: TRBJ1-6
clone_size: .
v_call: TRBV20-1
cdr3_nt: TGCAGTGCCGTGACAGGGGGAGATTCACCCCTCCACTTT
cdr3_aa: CSAVTGGDSPLHF

d_call: .
j_call: TRBJ2-5
clone_size: .
v_call: TRBV7-9
cdr3_nt: TGTGCCAGCAGCCCACGACAGGCGGACCAAGAGACCCAGTACTTC
cdr3_aa: CASSPRQADQETQYF

d_call: TRBD1
j_call: TRBJ1-2
clone_size: once
v_call: TRBV6-5
cdr3_nt: TGTGCCAGCAGTGCCTACAGGGGGTACGGCTACACCTTC
cdr3_aa: CASSAYRGYGYTF

d_call: .
j_call: TRBJ1-1
clone_size: few
v_call: TRBV20-1
cdr3_nt: TGCAGTGCTAGAGACGGACAGTCTTACACTGAAGCTTTCTTT
cdr3_aa: CSARDGQSYTEAFF

d_call: TRBD1
j_call: TRBJ1-2
clone_size: .
v_call: TRBV6-5
cdr3_nt: TGTGCCACTTTACAGGACAGGGCGGGAGATGGCTACACCTTC
cdr3_aa: CATLQDRAGDGYTF

d_call: TRBD2
j_call: TRBJ2-5
clone_size: .
v_call: TRBV3-1
cdr3_nt: TGTGCCAGCAGCCCTCAGCGGGGGCCCCAAGAGACCCAGTACTTC
cdr3_aa: CASSPQRGPQETQYF

d_call: .
j_call: TRBJ2-7
clone_size: few
v_call: TRBV29-1
cdr3_nt: TGCAGCGTTGAATTGGGCGGGGGCTTTTACGAGCAGTACTTC
cdr3_aa: CSVELGGGFYEQYF

d_call: .
j_call: TRBJ2-1
clone_size: few
v_call: TRBV7-2
cdr3_nt: TGTGCCAGCAGCCCTAGTCCCACGGGGAGTGGGTTCTTC
cdr3_aa: CASSPSPTGSGFF

d_call: .
j_call: TRBJ2-3
clone_size: .
v_call: TRBV11-2
cdr3_nt: TGTGCCAGCAGCCAGCGCGTTCAAAATACGCAGTATTTT
cdr3_aa: CASSQRVQNTQYF

d_call: .
j_call: TRBJ2-7
clone_size: .
v_call: TRBV9
cdr3_nt: TGTGCCAGCAGCCCTGCCCCAAAGGCTTACGAGCAGTACTTC
cdr3_aa: CASSPAPKAYEQYF

d_call: .
j_call: TRBJ2-3
clone_size: .
v_call: TRBV6-1
cdr3_nt: TGTGCCAGCACCCACAATGGGTATGGGCCCGCGGGGTCCCACACAGATACGCAGTATTTT
cdr3_aa: CASTHNGYGPAGSHTDTQYF

d_call: TRBD2
j_call: TRBJ2-5
clone_size: .
v_call: TRBV7-2
cdr3_nt: TGTGCCAGCAGAAGCTCCAGCGGGGGGGTAGGGGAGCAGTACTTC
cdr3_aa: CASRSSSGGVGEQYF

d_call: TRBD2
j_call: TRBJ2-1
clone_size: .
v_call: TRBV10-3
cdr3_nt: TGTGCCATCAGTGAGTGGCTAGCGGGCAATGAGCAGTTCTTC
cdr3_aa: CAISEWLAGNEQFF

d_call: .
j_call: TRBJ2-5
clone_size: few
v_call: TRBV20-1
cdr3_nt: TGCAGTGCTAGATCAATACCCGACCCGTACAATGAGCAGTACTTC
cdr3_aa: CSARSIPDPYNEQYF

d_call: TRBD2
j_call: TRBJ2-7
clone_size: .
v_call: TRBV20-1
cdr3_nt: TGCAGTGCCCCGAGCGGGAACTCCTACGAGCAGTACTTC
cdr3_aa: CSAPSGNSYEQYF

d_call: .
j_call: TRBJ2-3
clone_size: .
v_call: TRBV7-9
cdr3_nt: TGTGCCAGCAGCTTAGGAGGGATGACAGATACGCAGTATTTT
cdr3_aa: CASSLGGMTDTQYF

d_call: .
j_call: TRBJ1-6
clone_size: .
v_call: TRBV7-2
cdr3_nt: TGTGCCAGCAGCTTGCGGGGGGCGATTTCACCCCTCCACTTT
cdr3_aa: CASSLRGAISPLHF

d_call: .
j_call: TRBJ2-7
clone_size: once
v_call: TRBV29-1
cdr3_nt: TGCAGCGTTGAATTGGTCGAAGCCTACGAGCAGTACTTC
cdr3_aa: CSVELVEAYEQYF

d_call: .
j_call: TRBJ2-3
clone_size: .
v_call: TRBV15
cdr3_nt: TGTGCCACCAGCAGAAGACCAAAAGATACGCAGTATTTT
cdr3_aa: CATSRRPKDTQYF

d_call: .
j_call: TRBJ2-5
clone_size: few
v_call: TRBV20-1
cdr3_nt: TGCAGTGCCGCTCGAGGGGAGACCCAGTACTTC
cdr3_aa: CSAARGETQYF

d_call: TRBD1
j_call: TRBJ2-5
clone_size: .
v_call: TRBV4-2
cdr3_nt: TGTGCCAGCAGCTACTTAGACAGGGGCCAAGAGACCCAGTACTTC
cdr3_aa: CASSYLDRGQETQYF

d_call: .
j_call: TRBJ1-2
clone_size: .
v_call: TRBV6-6
cdr3_nt: TGTGCCAGCAGTTCAGGTGGCTACACCTTC
cdr3_aa: CASSSGGYTF

d_call: .
j_call: TRBJ2-4
clone_size: few
v_call: TRBV7-2
cdr3_nt: TGTGCCAGCAACCCGGGCAGCCGGAACATTCAGTACTTC
cdr3_aa: CASNPGSRNIQYF

d_call: .
j_call: TRBJ2-6
clone_size: .
v_call: TRBV29-1
cdr3_nt: TGCAGCGTTGAAGGCAGCAGGGGCTCCGGCTCTGGGGCCAACGTCCTGACTTTC
cdr3_aa: CSVEGSRGSGSGANVLTF

d_call: .
j_call: TRBJ2-7
clone_size: .
v_call: TRBV12-3/TRBV12-4
cdr3_nt: TGTGCCAGCAGTTCCCTCGGAACAGAGAAGAGCAACGAGCAGTACTTC
cdr3_aa: CASSSLGTEKSNEQYF

d_call: TRBD1
j_call: TRBJ2-5
clone_size: .
v_call: TRBV7-6
cdr3_nt: TGTGCCAGCAGCTTATCACAGGGGGCCGAGGAGACCCAGTACTTC
cdr3_aa: CASSLSQGAEETQYF

d_call: .
j_call: TRBJ1-2
clone_size: .
v_call: TRBV9
cdr3_nt: TGTGCCAGCAGCGCCCCCCCAATCGGAAACGTCCCAAACGGCTATGACTACACCTTC
cdr3_aa: CASSAPPIGNVPNGYDYTF

d_call: .
j_call: TRBJ2-7
clone_size: .
v_call: TRBV4-2
cdr3_nt: TGTGCCAGCAGCCAAGAAGGGGGGCCTTACTACGAGCAGTACTTC
cdr3_aa: CASSQEGGPYYEQYF

d_call: .
j_call: TRBJ2-4
clone_size: .
v_call: TRBV7-9
cdr3_nt: TGTGCCAGCAGGGACAGCGCTCTAGCCAAAAACATTCAGTACTTC
cdr3_aa: CASRDSALAKNIQYF

d_call: .
j_call: TRBJ2-5
clone_size: .
v_call: TRBV11-3
cdr3_nt: TGTGCCAGCAGCTTAGAACACGGGCCCGAGGAGACCCAGTACTTC
cdr3_aa: CASSLEHGPEETQYF

d_call: .
j_call: TRBJ1-3
clone_size: .
v_call: TRBV27
cdr3_nt: TGTGCCAGCAGTTTGGGCAACTCTGGAAACACCATATATTTT
cdr3_aa: CASSLGNSGNTIYF

d_call: .
j_call: TRBJ2-4
clone_size: .
v_call: TRBV2
cdr3_nt: TGTGCCAGCAATGCGGGGACAAGCAAAAACATTCAGTACTTC
cdr3_aa: CASNAGTSKNIQYF

d_call: TRBD2
j_call: TRBJ2-1
clone_size: .
v_call: TRBV7-9
cdr3_nt: TGTGCCAGCAGCCCCGGTGCGGGGGATTTTTTCAATGAGCAGTTCTTC
cdr3_aa: CASSPGAGDFFNEQFF

d_call: TRBD1
j_call: TRBJ2-7
clone_size: few
v_call: TRBV18
cdr3_nt: TGTGCCAGCTCACCTCCGGGACAGGGGTCCGAGCAGTACTTC
cdr3_aa: CASSPPGQGSEQYF

d_call: .
j_call: TRBJ2-5
clone_size: few
v_call: TRBV7-9
cdr3_nt: TGTGCCAGCAGCTTAGTCTCGCCCCCAGAGACCCAGTACTTC
cdr3_aa: CASSLVSPPETQYF

d_call: .
j_call: TRBJ2-2
clone_size: once
v_call: TRBV5-1
cdr3_nt: TGCGCCAGCAGCGGGACATCTTCCCAATCGGAGCTGTTTTTT
cdr3_aa: CASSGTSSQSELFF

d_call: TRBD1
j_call: TRBJ2-3
clone_size: few
v_call: TRBV4-2
cdr3_nt: TGTGCCAGCAGCCGCCGGACAGGGTCAGAGACAGATACGCAGTATTTT
cdr3_aa: CASSRRTGSETDTQYF

d_call: .
j_call: TRBJ1-1
clone_size: .
v_call: TRBV5-1
cdr3_nt: TGCGCCAGCAGCTTTGGTCAGGGGATTGAAGCTTTCTTT
cdr3_aa: CASSFGQGIEAFF

d_call: .
j_call: TRBJ2-7
clone_size: .
v_call: TRBV6-6
cdr3_nt: TGTGCCAGCAGTTCACCGAATCTCTACGAGCAGTACTTC
cdr3_aa: CASSSPNLYEQYF

d_call: TRBD2
j_call: TRBJ2-1
clone_size: few
v_call: TRBV4-3
cdr3_nt: TGCGCCAGCAGCCAACCAACACTAGCGGGGAGGAATGAGCAGTTCTTC
cdr3_aa: CASSQPTLAGRNEQFF

d_call: TRBD1
j_call: TRBJ1-6
clone_size: .
v_call: TRBV6-5
cdr3_nt: TGTGCCAGCAGTTCGGGACAGGGAGCCTCCTATAATTCACCCCTCCACTTT
cdr3_aa: CASSSGQGASYNSPLHF

d_call: .
j_call: TRBJ2-3
clone_size: .
v_call: TRBV27
cdr3_nt: TGTGCCAGCAGTTTATCAGGTCCCCGGGGACCAGATACGCAGTATTTT
cdr3_aa: CASSLSGPRGPDTQYF

d_call: .
j_call: TRBJ2-3
clone_size: .
v_call: TRBV12-3/TRBV12-4
cdr3_nt: TGTGCCAGCAGTTTAGCCGGCAGGCGAGCAGATACGCAGTATTTT
cdr3_aa: CASSLAGRRADTQYF

d_call: TRBD2
j_call: TRBJ2-5
clone_size: many
v_call: TRBV5-1
cdr3_nt: TGTGCCAGCTCTCTCGGACTAGCCCAAGAGACCCAGTACTTC
cdr3_aa: CASSLGLAQETQYF

d_call: .
j_call: TRBJ2-1
clone_size: .
v_call: TRBV27
cdr3_nt: TGTGCCAGCAGTCCAGGGGACGGCTCCTACGAGCAGTTCTTC
cdr3_aa: CASSPGDGSYEQFF

d_call: .
j_call: TRBJ2-7
clone_size: .
v_call: TRBV28
cdr3_nt: TGTGCCAGCAGGACTGTCGAGGACAGCTCCTACGAGCAGTACTTC
cdr3_aa: CASRTVEDSSYEQYF

d_call: TRBD1
j_call: TRBJ1-6
clone_size: .
v_call: TRBV18
cdr3_nt: TGTGCCAGCTCCCCCGATGGACAGGTCAATTCACCCCTCCACTTT
cdr3_aa: CASSPDGQVNSPLHF

d_call: .
j_call: TRBJ1-2
clone_size: few
v_call: TRBV18
cdr3_nt: TGTGCCAGCTCACCTGCGATGGCGGGGCAGGGGAACTATGGCTACACCTTC
cdr3_aa: CASSPAMAGQGNYGYTF

d_call: .
j_call: TRBJ1-2
clone_size: .
v_call: TRBV11-2
cdr3_nt: TGTGCCAGCAGCGGGACGACAGTGGTTCGATATGGCTACACCTTC
cdr3_aa: CASSGTTVVRYGYTF